This TCR beta chain emerged from a study of glioma-infiltrating T cells after dendritic cell vaccination (dated by TCRdb to 2016 to 2017). General notes on the study: Of the 15 or so glioblastoma patients in the cohort, all drawn from Phase I and II dendritic cell vaccination trials, 9 were newly diagnosed and 6 had recurrent disease. Between the early 2000s and the early 2010s, patients were given autologous tumor lysate-pulsed dendritic cell vaccination. To make the vaccine, monocyte-derived dendritic cells were cultured for under 9 days with IL-4 and GM-CSF and then pulsed overnight with autologous tumor lysate. Each patient got three intradermal injections of the dendritic cell vaccine, spaced at biweekly intervals, in the arm below the axilla. Deep sequencing of TCR beta CDR3 regions was used to quantify tumor-infiltrating lymphocyte content and compare tumor and blood repertoires in dendritic cell-vaccinated glioblastoma patients. TCR sequencing metrics, including TIL content and tumor-blood repertoire overlap, were correlated with survival after dendritic cell vaccination. On the study overall, not on this receptor specifically: Higher estimated pretreatment TIL content predicted longer time to progression and overall survival after dendritic cell vaccination. The TCR overlap response model with three groups was called speculative and said to need prospective validation. The cohort was small and heterogeneous, few patients had complete blood and tumor sets, and even fewer had initial-recurrent tumor pairs. TCR clonality showed no direct relationship with survival, which suggests that a diverse polyclonal response may be important.

Selection of patients required sufficient residual fresh-frozen tumor tissue and over two years of available survival data. Although molecular status otherwise differed among the glioblastoma patients, no patient had an isocitrate dehydrogenase mutation. PBMC were collected before vaccination, two weeks after the third vaccination, and at tumor progression when it occurred. The Qiagen DNeasy Blood extraction Kit was used for extraction of genomic DNA. As for this clone: Its antigen is unknown. No much larger clone exists at a distance of one base, and base qualities are not known. In the same sample, other DNA sequences code for this CDR3.

Using the immunoSEQ assay, TCRB CDR3 regions were amplified from approximately 2.1 micrograms of genomic DNA, or from all available DNA when less than that was on hand. Multiplex PCR used 60 forward primers for TCR V beta segments and 13 reverse primers for J beta segments. To estimate the number of reads per starting template, synthetic control templates were added to each sample at limiting dilution. The Illumina HiSeq System generated sequencing reads of 87 bp. The original methods were these. To remove PCR and sequencing errors, closely related sequences were merged with a nearest neighbor algorithm. TCR overlap was measured as the percentage of unique tumor TCR beta sequences also present in the same patient's peripheral blood. TCRdb took over this immuneACCESS table, retaining in-frame rearrangements with V and J assigned. Such tables are incomplete; in checked studies, under half of the missing clones stem from an unresolved V gene, and the remainder is unexplained. Clonal size and the V and J genes are those of that table, whereas D and trimming came from the DNA. For this sample the table gives over 55,000 clones, of which around 81% were detected only once. The top ten constitute approximately 7.9% of the sample.

Sequences SGHNT (CDR1) and YYREEE (CDR2) are obtained from the germline V gene (reference sequence). V and J are trimmed by 4 bases and 1 base, and the gene matches miss 7 bases of the junction. Including cysteine and phenylalanine, the CDR3 has 15 amino acids. Solely the CDR3 DNA is kept, with 45 bases framed from the first base. The source material was blood, sampled before dendritic cell vaccination. The rearranged chain carries TRBV5-4 and TRBJ1-1, with 7 junctional bases fitting TRBD1. This sequence originates from a human donor with glioblastoma. The CDR3 here reads CASSPTRDRNTEAFF. The DNA sequence is given as TGTGCCAGCAGCCCAACGCGGGACAGGAACACTGAAGCTTTCTTT.